This T cell receptor beta chain was recovered during a study of blood T cells in healthy people across ages. This CDR3 contains 18 residues. The V gene end was trimmed by 0 bases and the J gene end by 2 bases; junction bases not matched to a gene: 11. The germline V gene has CDR1 LNHNV and CDR2 YYDKDF (reference sequence). PCR was performed a second time for roughly 7 to 11 cycles using a sample-barcoded 5' primer and a J-beta primer mix. A single record per CDR3 protein comes from TCRdb applying MiXCR to the 5' RACE reads. The sample holds fewer than 1,000,000 distinct CDR3 sequences; around 43% are singletons and the top ten take around 21%. Per sample, at least 5 micrograms of total RNA were extracted. A note on this clonotype: Antigen: not known.

Study findings and constraints: TCR beta diversity tracked closely with naive T cell percentage. Older individuals had lower TCR beta diversity per million T cells (the decline was roughly linear).

Sequencing was done on a sample of blood. This TCR came from a man in his 60s in good health. The V gene is TRBV15, the J gene TRBJ2-3, with 7 nucleotides matching TRBD1. The CDR3 loop is CATSRERLGQAPTDTQYF. The CDR3 region has the DNA TGTGCCACCAGCAGAGAGAGGTTAGGACAGGCCCCCACAGATACGCAGTATTTT.